This entry describes one T cell receptor beta chain. TCRdb keeps only in-frame clones here, not all; method: immunoSEQ multiplex PCR. Of a few hundred thousand clones in the sample, roughly nine tenths were seen once. The data are from a study of blood T cell repertoires in COVID-19. Trimming removed 4 bases from V and 7 bases from J; junction bases left unmatched: 10. Germline values: CDR1 MNHEY, CDR2 SMNVEV (reference sequence). The CDR3 runs to 14 residues. Sequencing was done on a sample of peripheral blood. The rearrangement links TRBV27 to TRBJ2-7; 7 positions match TRBD1. The source is a woman in her twenties or thirties with COVID-19, enrolled during active disease. The CDR3 DNA follows: TGTGCCAGCAGTTCCCTCGACAGGGTAGATGAGCAGTACTTC. This sequence encodes CASSSLDRVDEQYF.